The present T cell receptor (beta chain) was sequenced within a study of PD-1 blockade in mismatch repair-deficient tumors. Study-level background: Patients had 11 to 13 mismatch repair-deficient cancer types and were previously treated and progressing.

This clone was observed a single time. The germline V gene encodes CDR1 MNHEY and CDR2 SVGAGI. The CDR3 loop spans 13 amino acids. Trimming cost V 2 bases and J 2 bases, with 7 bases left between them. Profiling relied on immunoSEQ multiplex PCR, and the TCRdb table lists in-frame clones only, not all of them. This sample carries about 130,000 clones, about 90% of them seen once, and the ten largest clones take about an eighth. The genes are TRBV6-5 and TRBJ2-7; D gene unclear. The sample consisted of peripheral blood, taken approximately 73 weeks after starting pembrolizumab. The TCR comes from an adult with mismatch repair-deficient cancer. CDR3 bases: TGTGCCAGCAGTTACGACGGAGCCTACGAGCAGTACTTC. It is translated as CASSYDGAYEQYF.